This is a list of T cell receptor beta chains from one sample in a study of regulatory T cells in long-lasting Graves disease. TCRdb passed the multiplex PCR reads through MiXCR, listing each CDR3 protein once. The sample contains roughly 440,000 distinct CDR3 sequences, about a sixth of which appear only once. The same specimen was also included in a second study, on T cells in Graves' hyperthyroidism and ophthalmopathy.

Sequenced here: peripheral blood mononuclear cells (PBMCs), sampled at new diagnosis, from a patient treated with antithyroid drugs. These receptor sequences come from a woman in her late teens or twenties with Graves disease. The CDR3 runs from the conserved cysteine through the conserved F or W. The order of the fields is clone size, J gene, CDR3 length, V gene, CDR3 protein. For some rows the clone size is stated as once, few or many, or as a class when expanded; others skip it.

size: -; J: TRBJ1-1; length: 14; V: TRBV20-1; CDR3: CSARAGDTSTEAFF
size: -; J: TRBJ2-7; length: 14; V: TRBV14; CDR3: CASSQVWASYEQYF
size: -; J: TRBJ2-3; length: 17; V: TRBV6-5; CDR3: CASSLGGRARSTDAQYF
size: many; J: TRBJ2-5; length: 11; V: TRBV20-1; CDR3: CSVRDQETQYF
size: many; J: TRBJ2-5; length: 14; V: TRBV7-6; CDR3: CASSFGGRGETQYF
size: -; J: TRBJ1-6; length: 18; V: TRBV27; CDR3: CASSPLTGPSSYNSPLHF
size: -; J: TRBJ1-1; length: 14; V: TRBV7-3; CDR3: CASSLMVGDTEAFF
size: many; J: TRBJ2-1; length: 17; V: TRBV20-1; CDR3: CSARDLWAGETFNEQFF
size: few; J: TRBJ2-7; length: 19; V: TRBV7-9; CDR3: CASSPRGTSGSQHSYEQYF
size: -; J: TRBJ1-3; length: 15; V: TRBV2; CDR3: CASSQTGRGGNTIYF
size: many; J: TRBJ2-1; length: 15; V: TRBV11-3; CDR3: CASSSPVGVYNEQFF
size: -; J: TRBJ2-1; length: 15; V: TRBV19; CDR3: CASREDRALYNEQFF
size: -; J: TRBJ2-7; length: 12; V: TRBV28; CDR3: CASSLGQLMQYF